The present T cell receptor beta chain was sequenced within a study of early T cells in non-severe SARS-CoV-2 infection. Findings and caveats of the study: Sequences matched to VDJdb favored anti-spike CD8 responses, while private and CD4 specificities were missed.

This clonotype has a handful of counts. The antigen is unknown. TCRdb re-derived calls from the 5' RACE reads in MiXCR, one entry per CDR3 protein. The sample lists approximately 70,000 distinct CDR3 sequences, over 8% occurring once. The CDR3 extends over 16 amino acids. Trimming pared 1 base from V and 6 bases from J, leaving 16 bases between. From germline, CDR1 is MGHRA and CDR2 YSYEKL. Sequences were derived from whole blood, sampled at baseline. The source of this sequence is an adult who was a healthcare worker with PCR-confirmed SARS-CoV-2 infection or an uninfected control (not recorded which). The chain recombines TRBV4-1 with TRBJ1-5, with D possibly TRBD1 on 5 matching bases. CDR3 bases: TGCGCCAGCAGCCAAGCCGGCGGTTGGGGGAGTCAGCCCCAGCATTTT. Translated, it gives CASSQAGGWGSQPQHF.